This TCR beta chain was found in a study of CD8 T cells in Susac syndrome. Between the trimmed V and J ends, which lost 5 bases and 4 bases, there was a span of 11 bases. CDR3 length: 13 amino acids. Random hexamers were used to reverse transcribe an amount of 0.5 to 1 ug RNA. An immunoSEQ multiplex PCR generated amplified TCR beta CDR3 products spanning 54 Vbeta and 13 Jbeta. TCRdb independently ran MiXCR on the immunoSEQ multiplex PCR reads; one entry per CDR3 protein. The sample holds about 120,000 distinct CDR3 sequences, 85% to 95% seen once. The sample consisted of CD8+ T cells from PBMCs. The rearrangement joins TRBV12-3 or TRBV12-4 to TRBJ1-1, with a possible D match to TRBD1 (5 bases). This TCR was recovered from a human donor with Susac syndrome. CDR3 sequence: CASSLMGGTEAFF. The CDR3, as DNA: TGTGCCAGCAGTCTAATGGGGGGCACTGAAGCTTTCTTT.